These 5 T cell receptor beta chains came from one sample sequenced in a study of response to subunit inactivated influenza vaccine. One entry per CDR3 protein results from TCRdb running MiXCR on the RT-PCR reads. The sample records about 650,000 distinct CDR3 sequences, 15% to 19% being singletons. The input for sequencing was PBMCs from blood, taken 11 to 12 days after vaccination. These receptors were taken from a man aged 45-65 years who received an inactivated influenza vaccine.

V usage is TRBV21-1 and J usage is TRBJ2-1; the D call in the table, TRBD1, was not verified against the DNA. TRBV21-1 is tagged as a pseudogene. The CDR3 extends over 16 amino acids. The CDR3 spells CASSPDRLGVIGEQFF. As DNA, the CDR3 is TGTGCCAGCAGCCCCGACAGGTTGGGGGTCATTGGTGAGCAGTTCTTC.

The chain links TRBV7-2 to TRBJ1-5; no clear D gene. The germline gives CDR1 SGHTA, CDR2 FQGNSA. V lost 1 base and J lost 3, with 10 bases in between. The CDR3 sequence is 15 residues long. The CDR3 sequence: CASSLENGYNQPQHF. DNA of the CDR3: TGTGCCAGCAGCTTAGAAAACGGATACAATCAGCCCCAGCATTTT. Filled out from reference TRBV7-2 and TRBJ1-5, the complete variable domain reads GAGVSQSPSNKVTEKGKDVELRCDPISGHTALYWYRQSLGQGLEFLIYFQGNSAPDKSGLPSDRFSAERTGGSVSTLTIQRTQQEDSAVYLCASSLENGYNQPQHFGDGTRLSIL.

The J gene is TRBJ1-2, the V gene TRBV11-2, with D perhaps matching TRBD1 (6 bases). The CDR3 sequence is 14 residues long. Germline V gene lookup returns CDR1 SGHAT and CDR2 FQNNGV. V lost 0 bases to trimming and J lost 13 bases, with 18 bases between them. The CDR3 region is CASSLDDSWDTPTF. CDR3 sequence (DNA): TGTGCCAGCAGCTTAGATGACTCGTGGGACACCCCCACCTTC.

This rearrangement joins TRBV28 to TRBJ2-7, with 13 positions matching TRBD2. CDR1 is MDHEN, CDR2 SYDVKM, per germline. V trimming: 6 bases; J trimming: 0 bases; junction bases outside the gene matches: 5. The CDR3 runs 16 residues. The CDR3 sequence is CASRTSGGQSSYEQYF. The DNA for the CDR3 is TGTGCCAGCAGGACTAGCGGGGGGCAGAGCTCCTACGAGCAGTACTTC.

The rearrangement uses TRBV4-2 and TRBJ1-1; 7 positions agree with TRBD1. The J segment lost 1 base and the V segment lost 4 bases, leaving 6 bases of the junction unmatched. This CDR3 region has 15 residues. Germline lookup yields CDR1 LGHNA and CDR2 YNFKEQ. CDR3 amino acids: CASSLAGTENTEAFF. For the CDR3, the DNA is TGTGCCAGCAGCCTCGCCGGGACAGAGAACACTGAAGCTTTCTTT.